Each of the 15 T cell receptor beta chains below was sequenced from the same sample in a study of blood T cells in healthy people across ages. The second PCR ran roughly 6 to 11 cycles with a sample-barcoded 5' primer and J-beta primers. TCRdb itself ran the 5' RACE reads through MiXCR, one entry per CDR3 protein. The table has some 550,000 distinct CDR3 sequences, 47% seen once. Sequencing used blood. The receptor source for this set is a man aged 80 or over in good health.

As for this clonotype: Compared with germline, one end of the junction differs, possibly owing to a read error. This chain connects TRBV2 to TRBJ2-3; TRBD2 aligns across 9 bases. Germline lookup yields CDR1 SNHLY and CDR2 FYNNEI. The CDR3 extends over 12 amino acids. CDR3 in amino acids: CASREGREGQYF. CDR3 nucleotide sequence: TGTGCCAGCAGAGAAGGGCGGGAGGGTCAGTATTTT. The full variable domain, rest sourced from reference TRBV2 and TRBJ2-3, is EPEVTQTPSHQVTQMGQEVILRCVPISNHLYFYWYRQILGQKVEFLVSFYNNEISEKSEIFDDQFSVERPDGSNFTLKIRSTKLEDSAMYFCASREGREGQYFGPGTRLTVL.

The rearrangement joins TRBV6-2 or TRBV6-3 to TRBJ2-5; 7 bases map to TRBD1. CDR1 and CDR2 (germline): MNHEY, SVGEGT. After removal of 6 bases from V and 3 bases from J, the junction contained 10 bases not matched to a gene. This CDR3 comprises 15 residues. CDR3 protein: CASSPSRGLKETQYF. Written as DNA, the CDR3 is TGTGCCAGCAGCCCCTCGAGGGGGCTCAAAGAGACCCAGTACTTC.

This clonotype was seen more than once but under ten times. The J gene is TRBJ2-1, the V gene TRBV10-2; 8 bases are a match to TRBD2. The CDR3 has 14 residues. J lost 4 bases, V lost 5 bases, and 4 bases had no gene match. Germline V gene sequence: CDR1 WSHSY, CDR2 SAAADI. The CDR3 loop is CASSTGTRYNEQFF. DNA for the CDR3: TGCGCCAGCAGTACCGGGACTAGATACAATGAGCAGTTCTTC.

The DNA of the CDR3 is TGCAGCGCTCAACCTACCTCAGGGATCCACGAGCAGTACTTC. Its translation: CSAQPTSGIHEQYF. This chain uses TRBV29-1 with TRBJ2-7; maybe TRBD1 (5 bases). The germline V gene has CDR1 SQVTM and CDR2 ANQGSEA. The CDR3 has 14 amino acids. Between the trimmed V and J ends, which lost 7 bases and 5 bases, there was a span of 21 bases.

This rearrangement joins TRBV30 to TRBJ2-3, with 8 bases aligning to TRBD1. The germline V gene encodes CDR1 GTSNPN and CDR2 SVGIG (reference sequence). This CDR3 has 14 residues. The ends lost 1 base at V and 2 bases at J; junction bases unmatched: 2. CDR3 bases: TGTGCCTGGAGTGGGGACAGGCTCACAGATACGCAGTATTTT. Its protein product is CAWSGDRLTDTQYF.

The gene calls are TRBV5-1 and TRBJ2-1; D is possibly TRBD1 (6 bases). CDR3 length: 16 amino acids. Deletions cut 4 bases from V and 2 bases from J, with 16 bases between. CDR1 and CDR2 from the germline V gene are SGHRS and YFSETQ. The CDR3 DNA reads TGCGCCAGCAGCCAGCAACAGGGTAAGACCTACAATGAGCAGTTCTTC. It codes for CASSQQQGKTYNEQFF.

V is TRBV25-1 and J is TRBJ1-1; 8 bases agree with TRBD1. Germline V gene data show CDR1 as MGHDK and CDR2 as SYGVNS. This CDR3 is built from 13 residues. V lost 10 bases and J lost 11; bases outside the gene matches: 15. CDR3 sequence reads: CATRQGTIPVAFF. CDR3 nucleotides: TGTGCCACCAGACAGGGGACGATCCCTGTGGCTTTCTTT.

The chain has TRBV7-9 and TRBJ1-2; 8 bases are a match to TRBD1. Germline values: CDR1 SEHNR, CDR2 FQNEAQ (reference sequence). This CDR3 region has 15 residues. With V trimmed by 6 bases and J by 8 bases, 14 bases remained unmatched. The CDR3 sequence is CASRGPGQASSGYTF. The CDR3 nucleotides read TGTGCCAGCAGGGGACCGGGACAGGCTTCGTCCGGCTACACCTTC.

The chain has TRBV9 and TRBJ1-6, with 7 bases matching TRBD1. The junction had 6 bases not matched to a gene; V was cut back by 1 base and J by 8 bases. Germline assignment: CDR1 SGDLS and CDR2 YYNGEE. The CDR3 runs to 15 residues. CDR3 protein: CASSVSGQVDSPLHF. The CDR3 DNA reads TGTGCCAGCAGCGTATCCGGACAGGTGGATTCACCCCTCCACTTT. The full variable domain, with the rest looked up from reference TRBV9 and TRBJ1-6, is DSGVTQTPKHLITATGQRVTLRCSPRSGDLSVYWYQQSLDQGLQFLIQYYNGEERAKGNILERFSAQQFPDLHSELNLSSLELGDSALYFCASSVSGQVDSPLHFGNGTRLTVT.

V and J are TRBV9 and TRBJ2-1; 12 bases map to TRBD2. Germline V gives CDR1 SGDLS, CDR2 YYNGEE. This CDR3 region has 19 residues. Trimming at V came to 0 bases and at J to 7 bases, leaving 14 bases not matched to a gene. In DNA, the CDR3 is TGTGCCAGCAGCGTAGGGTTTAGACTAGCGGGAGTCCCATCGAATGAGCAGTTCTTC. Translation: CASSVGFRLAGVPSNEQFF.

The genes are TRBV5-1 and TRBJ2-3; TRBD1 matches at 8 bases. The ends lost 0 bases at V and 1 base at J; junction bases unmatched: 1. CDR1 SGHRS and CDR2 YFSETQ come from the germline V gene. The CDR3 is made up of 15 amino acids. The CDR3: CASSLEDRGTDTQYF. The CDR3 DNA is TGCGCCAGCAGCTTGGAGGACAGGGGCACAGATACGCAGTATTTT.

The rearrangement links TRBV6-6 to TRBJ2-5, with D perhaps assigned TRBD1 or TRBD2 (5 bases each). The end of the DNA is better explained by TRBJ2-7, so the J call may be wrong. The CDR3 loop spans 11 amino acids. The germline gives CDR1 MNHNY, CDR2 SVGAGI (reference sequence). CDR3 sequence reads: CASGTSPEQYF. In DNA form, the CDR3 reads TGTGCCAGTGGGACGTCGCCCGAGCAGTACTTC.

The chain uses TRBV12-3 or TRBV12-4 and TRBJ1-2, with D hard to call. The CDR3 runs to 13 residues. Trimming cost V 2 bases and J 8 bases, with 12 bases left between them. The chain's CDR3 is CASSLTEGRGYTF. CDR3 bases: TGTGCCAGCAGTTTAACAGAAGGCCGCGGCTACACCTTC.

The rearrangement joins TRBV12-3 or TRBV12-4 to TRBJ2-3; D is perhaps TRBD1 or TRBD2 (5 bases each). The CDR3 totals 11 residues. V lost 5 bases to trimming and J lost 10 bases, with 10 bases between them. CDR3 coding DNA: TGTGCCAGCAGTATCCGGGACGCGCAGTATTTT. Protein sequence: CASSIRDAQYF.

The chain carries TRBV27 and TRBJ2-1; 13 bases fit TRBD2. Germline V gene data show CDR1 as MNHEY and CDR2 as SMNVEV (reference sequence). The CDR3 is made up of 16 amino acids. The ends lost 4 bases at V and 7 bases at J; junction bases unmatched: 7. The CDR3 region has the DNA TGTGCCAGCAGTTCACTACTAGCGGGAGGGCGAAATGAGCAGTTCTTC. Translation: CASSSLLAGGRNEQFF.